The 26 T cell receptor beta chains below were found in one sample sequenced in a study of STAT5B mutations in CD4+ large granular lymphocyte leukemia. TCRdb's copy holds only in-frame clones and misses some; the assay was immunoSEQ multiplex PCR. This sample has tens of thousands of clones, with over 60% found just once. Sequencing input: CD4+ T cells from blood buffy coats. The receptors were sampled from a human donor in good health.

This sequence joins TRBV5-5 and TRBJ1-1; TRBD1 might be the D (6 bases). This CDR3 has 15 amino acids. V was trimmed by 4 bases and J by 6 bases, leaving 19 bases between them. Germline V CDR1 and CDR2: SGHKS, YYEKEE (reference sequence). The CDR3 region has the DNA TGTGCCAGCAGCCTCGTGGGTATGGGGGGCCCTGAAGCTTTCTTT. This codes for CASSLVGMGGPEAFF.

J is TRBJ2-5 and V is TRBV11-3, with 7 bases matching TRBD1. With V trimmed by 7 bases and J by 1 base, 6 bases remained unmatched. Germline loops: CDR1 SGHNT, CDR2 YENEEA. The CDR3 consists of 14 residues. CDR3 sequence reads: CASTDTGVQETQYF. The CDR3 DNA reads TGTGCCAGCACCGATACAGGGGTCCAAGAGACCCAGTACTTC.

The rearrangement joins TRBV5-5 to TRBJ2-3; 11 nucleotides line up with TRBD2. The J segment lost 6 bases and the V segment lost 0 bases, leaving 6 bases of the junction unmatched. The CDR3 has 16 residues. Germline-derived CDR1 and CDR2 are SGHKS and YYEKEE (reference sequence). CDR3 sequence (DNA): TGTGCCAGCAGCTTGGGGTCTAGCGGGAGGTTGGATACGCAGTATTTT. It translates to CASSLGSSGRLDTQYF.

V and J are TRBV5-5 and TRBJ2-7; 11 nucleotides match TRBD2. Trimming took 4 bases from V and 3 from J; bases not matched to a gene: 6. The CDR3 has 15 amino acids. Germline CDR1 and CDR2: SGHKS and YYEKEE (reference sequence). The CDR3 region has the DNA TGTGCCAGCAGCCTGACTAGCGGGAAGAACTACGAGCAGTACTTC. The encoded protein is CASSLTSGKNYEQYF.

The chain employs TRBV9 and TRBJ1-5; unclear D gene. The length of the CDR3 is 15 residues. In germline, CDR1 is SGDLS, CDR2 YYNGEE. V was cut by 0 bases and J by 3 bases, with 10 bases left in between. Written as DNA, the CDR3 is TGTGCCAGCAGCGTAGGAGGGCAGGACAATCAGCCCCAGCATTTT. Translated: CASSVGGQDNQPQHF.

This chain uses TRBV18 with TRBJ2-5; TRBD1 might be the D (5 bases). The CDR3 loop spans 16 amino acids. V dropped 3 bases and J dropped 2 bases, with 16 bases sitting between them. Germline V CDR1 and CDR2: KGHSH, LQKENI. The DNA for the CDR3 is TGTGCCAGCTCACCTGGGCATTCGGCAGGGCAAGAGACCCAGTACTTC. It translates to CASSPGHSAGQETQYF.

The chain employs TRBV5-4 and TRBJ1-1, with D possibly TRBD1 on 6 matching bases. This CDR3 has 14 residues. CDR1 and CDR2 (germline): SGHNT, YYREEE (reference sequence). V was trimmed by 4 bases and J by 0 bases, leaving 10 bases between them. The CDR3 DNA sequence: TGTGCCAGCAGCAGGACAGCGTTGAACACTGAAGCTTTCTTT. This encodes CASSRTALNTEAFF.

The chain is built from TRBV7-2 and TRBJ2-7; 7 bases are a match to TRBD2. The V gene end was trimmed by 8 bases and the J gene end by 2 bases; junction bases not matched to a gene: 9. Germline lookup yields CDR1 SGHTA and CDR2 FQGNSA. This CDR3 contains 14 residues. CDR3 loop: CASPCGGSPYEQYF. The CDR3 DNA reads as TGTGCCAGCCCCTGCGGCGGGAGCCCCTACGAGCAGTACTTC.

V usage is TRBV16 and J usage is TRBJ1-2; 10 bases are a match to TRBD1. The germline CDR1 and CDR2 sequences are KGHSY and FQNENV. The CDR3 contains 15 residues. V lost 4 bases to trimming and J lost 7 bases; unmatched junction nucleotides: 9. The CDR3 coding sequence is TGTGCCAGCAGCCCCCGGGACAGGGGACTCGGTGGCTACACCTTC. Its protein product is CASSPRDRGLGGYTF.

This clone occurred once. The chain recombines TRBV7-3 with TRBJ2-5; D unclear. Trimming shortened V by 3 bases and J by 4 bases, and 9 bases separated the two germline ends. Germline lookup yields CDR1 SGHTA and CDR2 FQGTGA. The CDR3 totals 13 residues. CDR3 loop: CASSFAARETQYF. DNA of the CDR3: TGTGCCAGCAGCTTTGCGGCTCGAGAGACCCAGTACTTC.

The chain is built from TRBV15 and TRBJ1-6, with TRBD1 identical over 11 bases. The CDR3 loop spans 16 amino acids. The germline CDR1 and CDR2 sequences are LNHNV and YYDKDF (reference sequence). Trimming cost V 1 base and J 6 bases; bases outside gene matches: 2. The CDR3 is CATSRGGQGANSPLHF. CDR3 DNA sequence: TGTGCCACCAGCAGAGGCGGACAGGGGGCTAATTCACCCCTCCACTTT.

V and J are TRBV4-1 and TRBJ1-1; 9 bases agree with TRBD1. With V trimmed by 1 base and J by 0 bases, 12 bases remained unmatched. The CDR3 has 19 residues. Germline CDR1 and CDR2: MGHRA and YSYEKL. The CDR3 DNA sequence: TGCGCCAGCAGCCAAGGGTCCGGAACAGGGGGCTTATTGAACACTGAAGCTTTCTTT. Protein product: CASSQGSGTGGLLNTEAFF.

The rearrangement joins TRBV27 to TRBJ2-7; the match to TRBD1 covers 8 bases. Germline V CDR1 and CDR2: MNHEY, SMNVEV (reference sequence). The CDR3 spans 16 residues. Unmatched junction bases numbered 14, after V lost 3 bases and J lost 7 bases. This CDR3 is CASSFLLGQGTGEQYF. CDR3 in DNA: TGTGCCAGCAGTTTTCTCCTCGGACAGGGTACGGGGGAGCAGTACTTC.

This clone has only a few counts. The CDR3: CASSFWGNTEAFF. CDR3 DNA sequence: TGCGCCAGCAGCTTTTGGGGGAACACTGAAGCTTTCTTT. The chain couples TRBV5-1 to TRBJ1-1; the D is unclear. Trimming took off 2 bases at V and 1 base at J, with 6 bases between the two ends. This CDR3 region has 13 residues. Germline values: CDR1 SGHRS, CDR2 YFSETQ.

This clone appeared once. V usage is TRBV5-1 and J usage is TRBJ2-3; 9 nucleotides agree with TRBD1. Germline CDR1 and CDR2: SGHRS and YFSETQ. V lost 0 bases to trimming and J lost 4 bases; unmatched junction nucleotides: 6. The CDR3 length is 16 residues. CDR3 sequence reads: CASSLAGTGRADTQYF. In nucleotides, the CDR3 is TGCGCCAGCAGCTTGGCCGGGACAGGGCGGGCAGATACGCAGTATTTT.

This sequence joins TRBV6-1 and TRBJ1-1; 7 positions match TRBD1. The germline V gene encodes CDR1 MNHNS and CDR2 SASEGT. The CDR3 loop spans 14 amino acids. V lost 4 bases, J lost 1 base, and 3 bases stayed unmatched. CDR3 residues: CASSVTGTNTEAFF. Here the CDR3 DNA reads TGTGCCAGCAGTGTGACAGGGACGAACACTGAAGCTTTCTTT.

The genes are TRBV7-2 and TRBJ2-3; D remains unclear. This CDR3 is built from 14 residues. Looked up from germline, CDR1 is SGHTA and CDR2 is FQGNSA. With 4 bases removed from V and 4 bases from J, the gap between germline ends came to 12 bases. The CDR3 bases are TGTGCCAGCAGCTCTTCATGGATGGCAGATACGCAGTATTTT. Translating gives CASSSSWMADTQYF.

This clone was observed a handful of times. The chain is built from TRBV19 and TRBJ2-3; D call uncertain. Germline loops: CDR1 LNHDA, CDR2 SQIVND (reference sequence). The CDR3 consists of 14 residues. The V gene lost 9 bases and the J gene lost 5 bases, with 18 bases spanning the gap. The CDR3 region is CASTSPRAGDTQYF. The CDR3 DNA reads TGTGCCAGCACCTCCCCTCGGGCCGGAGATACGCAGTATTTT.

V and J are TRBV7-2 and TRBJ2-7, with TRBD2 matching 7 bases. The length of the CDR3 is 15 residues. V trimming: 2 bases; J trimming: 2 bases; junction bases outside the gene matches: 6. Germline CDR1 is SGHTA and CDR2 is FQGNSA. The CDR3 coding sequence is TGTGCCAGCAGCTTATCGGGGGGAGGGACCTACGAGCAGTACTTC. Translation gives CASSLSGGGTYEQYF.

The chain has TRBV7-8 and TRBJ2-1; maybe TRBD2 (6 bases). The germline V gene has CDR1 SGHVS and CDR2 FQNEAQ. V lost 5 bases and J lost 0, with 17 bases in between. CDR3 size: 17 residues. Here the CDR3 DNA reads TGTGCCAGCAGCCCTACCCGCGGGGCGAGCTCCTACAATGAGCAGTTCTTC. This sequence encodes CASSPTRGASSYNEQFF.

The table lists this clone with a few counts. The gene calls are TRBV6-5 and TRBJ1-6; no definite D call. Germline CDR1 reads MNHEY; CDR2 reads SVGAGI. The CDR3 length is 13 residues. The germline V and J ends were trimmed by 6 bases and 8 bases, with 11 bases remaining between them. In DNA form, the CDR3 reads TGTGCCAGCAGGAGAACGATCCATTCACCCCTCCACTTT. It yields the protein CASRRTIHSPLHF.

This chain joins TRBV29-1 and TRBJ2-5; 7 bases map to TRBD1. Germline trimming cut 8 bases from V and 5 bases from J; bases unmatched to any gene: 11. This CDR3 comprises 13 residues. Germline V gene data show CDR1 as SQVTM and CDR2 as ANQGSEA. Here the CDR3 DNA reads TGCAGCTACGGACAGGCGAATGTGGAGACCCAGTACTTC. This encodes CSYGQANVETQYF. Full variable domain (missing parts from reference TRBV29-1 and TRBJ2-5): SAVISQKPSRDICQRGTSLTIQCQVDSQVTMMFWYRQQPGQSLTLIATANQGSEATYESGFVIDKFPISRPNLTFSTLTVSNMSPEDSSIYLCSYGQANVETQYFGPGTRLLVL.

This clone came up a few times. The DNA for the CDR3 is TGTGCCAGCAGCCACCGGACAGCCTCCTACAATGAGCAGTTCTTC. It translates to CASSHRTASYNEQFF. V gene TRBV14 combines with J gene TRBJ2-1; D may be TRBD1 (6 bases). Germline CDR1 reads SGHDN; CDR2 reads FVKESK. V shed 3 bases and J shed 0 bases, with 9 bases lying between them. The CDR3 contains 15 residues.

In its sample, this clone was seen a few times. The chain is built from TRBV2 and TRBJ1-2; D call uncertain. Germline lookup yields CDR1 SNHLY and CDR2 FYNNEI. The V end lost 7 bases, the J end lost 7 bases, and 13 bases lay between the germline ends. The length of the CDR3 is 12 residues. In nucleotides, the CDR3 is TGTGCCAGCAACTCGGACCGCTCTGGCTACACCTTC. Amino acid sequence: CASNSDRSGYTF.

The rearrangement uses TRBV5-6 and TRBJ2-5; 8 bases match TRBD1. Germline loops: CDR1 SGHDT, CDR2 YYEEEE. This CDR3 spans 14 amino acids. J gave up 3 bases and V 0 bases, and 1 base lay outside the gene matches. In DNA form, the CDR3 reads TGTGCCAGCAGCTTGGAGGACAGGGAAGAGACCCAGTACTTC. Amino acids: CASSLEDREETQYF.

The V and J genes are TRBV19 and TRBJ1-2; the match to TRBD1 covers 11 bases. V shed 6 bases, J shed 7 bases, and the junction held 13 bases outside the gene matches. The CDR3 extends over 16 amino acids. Germline CDR1 and CDR2: LNHDA and SQIVND (reference sequence). The chain's CDR3 is CASSKPAGTGGVGYTF. CDR3 nucleotide sequence: TGTGCCAGTAGCAAACCCGCCGGGACAGGGGGAGTTGGCTACACCTTC.